This T cell receptor (beta chain) was profiled in a study of control samples from healthy donors and cancer patients. The length of the CDR3 is 14 residues. The germline V gene encodes CDR1 MNHEY and CDR2 SVGAGI. V gave up 8 bases and J gave up 1 base, with 13 bases separating them. Profiling relied on immunoSEQ multiplex PCR, and the TCRdb table lists in-frame clones only, not all of them. This table has around 84,000 clones, around 84% appearing once. The rearrangement links TRBV6-5 to TRBJ2-3, with TRBD2 as a possible D gene (6 bases). Sequencing was performed on PBMCs. The receptor was isolated from a man aged 55 to 70 with head and neck cancer. The CDR3 nucleotides are TGTGCCAGCCAGGAGGGGCTTCGCACAGATACGCAGTATTTT. It encodes CASQEGLRTDTQYF.